Given below is one T cell receptor (beta chain) in context. This clone was counted a few times. What antigen it recognizes has not been identified. No base quality values were provided; no much bigger clone lies one nucleotide off. The library came from the immunoSEQ multiplex PCR assay. The clones in this table, taken by TCRdb from immuneACCESS, are in-frame only. Not every clone is retained; where verified, under half of the shortfall comes from an unresolved V gene, and the cause of the rest is unknown. Within this sample are roughly 76,000 clones, with about 86% of them counted one time only. About 5.1% of the sample is taken by the ten largest. These data originate in a study of technical replicates of blood from a few donors (dated by TCRdb to the late 2010s). The germline V gene supplies CDR1 MNHNS and CDR2 SASEGT. Clipping removes 9 bases from V and 3 bases from J, with 12 as the unmatched junction base count. Measured from the cysteine to the phenylalanine, the CDR3 is 15 residues long. Left in the record is the CDR3 DNA by itself, 45 bases read in frame from the first base.

The clonotype comes from a human donor in good health. Some clones in this sample may be carry-over from other donors' samples. The receptor chain draws on TRBV6-1 and TRBJ1-2, and 8 junction bases match TRBD1. Input material: PBMCs. The CDR3 is CASALLGQDHYGYTF. The DNA sequence reads TGTGCCAGTGCCCTACTGGGACAGGACCACTATGGCTACACCTTC.